The 9 T cell receptor beta chains in this list originate from one sample, sequenced in a study of control samples from healthy donors and cancer patients. The assay was immunoSEQ multiplex PCR, and TCRdb's table has in-frame clones only and misses some. Among 100,000 to 150,000 clones listed, around 92% were seen once. Sequencing used blood. These receptors all stem from a woman aged 45-60 years in good health.

The CDR3 sequence: CASSHRVADNNSPLHF. CDR3 DNA sequence: TGTGCCAGCAGCCACAGGGTGGCGGATAATAATTCACCCCTCCACTTT. The J gene is TRBJ1-6, the V gene TRBV3-1 (or the pseudogene TRBV3-2), with D tentatively TRBD1 (5 bases). The germline CDR1 and CDR2 sequences are LGHDT and YNNKEL (reference sequence). The CDR3 consists of 16 residues. Trimming took off 3 bases at V and 5 bases at J, with 14 bases between the two ends.

J is TRBJ2-3 and V is TRBV10-1, with D perhaps being TRBD1 or TRBD2 (6 bases each). Germline V gene data show CDR1 as WNHNN and CDR2 as SYGVQD (reference sequence). The CDR3 has 15 residues. With 0 bases removed from V and 2 bases from J, the gap between germline ends came to 9 bases. The DNA for the CDR3 is TGCGCCAGCAGTGAGTCGGGGGGCGACACAGATACGCAGTATTTT. Its protein is CASSESGGDTDTQYF.

The chain employs TRBV27 and TRBJ1-2, with 12 nucleotides matching TRBD1. This CDR3 comprises 18 residues. In germline, CDR1 is MNHEY, CDR2 SMNVEV (reference sequence). V was clipped by 5 bases and J by 4 bases; unmatched bases: 14. This CDR3 reads CASSRSGTGGALSYGYTF. The CDR3 nucleotides are TGTGCCAGCAGTCGATCCGGGACAGGGGGCGCATTGAGCTATGGCTACACCTTC.

J is TRBJ1-2 and V is TRBV2; no reliable D call. The CDR3 extends over 13 amino acids. Deletions cut 3 bases from V and 4 bases from J, with 9 bases between. CDR1 is SNHLY and CDR2 is FYNNEI in the germline V gene. The DNA for the CDR3 is TGTGCCAGCAGTGATCCCGGGGTCTATGGCTACACCTTC. Translating gives CASSDPGVYGYTF. Drawing the rest from reference TRBV2 and TRBJ1-2, the complete variable domain is EPEVTQTPSHQVTQMGQEVILRCVPISNHLYFYWYRQILGQKVEFLVSFYNNEISEKSEIFDDQFSVERPDGSNFTLKIRSTKLEDSAMYFCASSDPGVYGYTFGSGTRLTVV.

The chain couples TRBV6-5 to TRBJ2-3; 7 positions match TRBD2. Trimming cost V 7 bases and J 2 bases; bases outside gene matches: 9. The CDR3 contains 15 residues. Looked up from germline, CDR1 is MNHEY and CDR2 is SVGAGI. The CDR3 DNA sequence: TGTGCCAGCACGGCGGGGGATATATCCACAGATACGCAGTATTTT. Amino acid sequence: CASTAGDISTDTQYF.

This rearrangement joins TRBV30 to TRBJ1-1; D is uncertain. The germline CDR1 and CDR2 sequences are GTSNPN and SVGIG (reference sequence). V gave up 3 bases and J gave up 3 bases, with 5 bases separating them. The CDR3 has 11 residues. The CDR3 spells CAWRVDTEAFF. CDR3 DNA: TGTGCCTGGAGGGTGGACACTGAAGCTTTCTTT.

On this clone: Other DNA sequences within the sample encode an identical CDR3. The rearrangement links TRBV12-3 or TRBV12-4 to TRBJ1-2, with D unclear. The CDR3 is made up of 11 amino acids. Trimming shortened V by 3 bases and J by 6 bases, and 5 bases separated the two germline ends. CDR3 region: CASSFGDGYTF. The CDR3 region has the DNA TGTGCCAGCAGTTTCGGTGATGGCTACACCTTC.

The chain combines TRBV28 with TRBJ1-5; D may be TRBD1 (6 bases). From germline, CDR1 is MDHEN and CDR2 SYDVKM. Trimming removed 6 bases from V and 3 bases from J, with 12 bases in between. The CDR3 length is 14 residues. The CDR3 spells CASRQGGANQPQHF. The CDR3 coding sequence is TGTGCCAGCAGACAGGGTGGTGCCAATCAGCCCCAGCATTTT.

The V gene is TRBV18, the J gene TRBJ2-1; D uncertain. Trimming left V 3 bases short and J 9 bases short, with 15 bases between. CDR3 length: 14 amino acids. Looked up from germline, CDR1 is KGHSH and CDR2 is LQKENI. CDR3 amino acids: CASSPSVVGFEQFF. CDR3 in DNA: TGTGCCAGCTCACCCTCCGTCGTAGGTTTTGAGCAGTTCTTC.